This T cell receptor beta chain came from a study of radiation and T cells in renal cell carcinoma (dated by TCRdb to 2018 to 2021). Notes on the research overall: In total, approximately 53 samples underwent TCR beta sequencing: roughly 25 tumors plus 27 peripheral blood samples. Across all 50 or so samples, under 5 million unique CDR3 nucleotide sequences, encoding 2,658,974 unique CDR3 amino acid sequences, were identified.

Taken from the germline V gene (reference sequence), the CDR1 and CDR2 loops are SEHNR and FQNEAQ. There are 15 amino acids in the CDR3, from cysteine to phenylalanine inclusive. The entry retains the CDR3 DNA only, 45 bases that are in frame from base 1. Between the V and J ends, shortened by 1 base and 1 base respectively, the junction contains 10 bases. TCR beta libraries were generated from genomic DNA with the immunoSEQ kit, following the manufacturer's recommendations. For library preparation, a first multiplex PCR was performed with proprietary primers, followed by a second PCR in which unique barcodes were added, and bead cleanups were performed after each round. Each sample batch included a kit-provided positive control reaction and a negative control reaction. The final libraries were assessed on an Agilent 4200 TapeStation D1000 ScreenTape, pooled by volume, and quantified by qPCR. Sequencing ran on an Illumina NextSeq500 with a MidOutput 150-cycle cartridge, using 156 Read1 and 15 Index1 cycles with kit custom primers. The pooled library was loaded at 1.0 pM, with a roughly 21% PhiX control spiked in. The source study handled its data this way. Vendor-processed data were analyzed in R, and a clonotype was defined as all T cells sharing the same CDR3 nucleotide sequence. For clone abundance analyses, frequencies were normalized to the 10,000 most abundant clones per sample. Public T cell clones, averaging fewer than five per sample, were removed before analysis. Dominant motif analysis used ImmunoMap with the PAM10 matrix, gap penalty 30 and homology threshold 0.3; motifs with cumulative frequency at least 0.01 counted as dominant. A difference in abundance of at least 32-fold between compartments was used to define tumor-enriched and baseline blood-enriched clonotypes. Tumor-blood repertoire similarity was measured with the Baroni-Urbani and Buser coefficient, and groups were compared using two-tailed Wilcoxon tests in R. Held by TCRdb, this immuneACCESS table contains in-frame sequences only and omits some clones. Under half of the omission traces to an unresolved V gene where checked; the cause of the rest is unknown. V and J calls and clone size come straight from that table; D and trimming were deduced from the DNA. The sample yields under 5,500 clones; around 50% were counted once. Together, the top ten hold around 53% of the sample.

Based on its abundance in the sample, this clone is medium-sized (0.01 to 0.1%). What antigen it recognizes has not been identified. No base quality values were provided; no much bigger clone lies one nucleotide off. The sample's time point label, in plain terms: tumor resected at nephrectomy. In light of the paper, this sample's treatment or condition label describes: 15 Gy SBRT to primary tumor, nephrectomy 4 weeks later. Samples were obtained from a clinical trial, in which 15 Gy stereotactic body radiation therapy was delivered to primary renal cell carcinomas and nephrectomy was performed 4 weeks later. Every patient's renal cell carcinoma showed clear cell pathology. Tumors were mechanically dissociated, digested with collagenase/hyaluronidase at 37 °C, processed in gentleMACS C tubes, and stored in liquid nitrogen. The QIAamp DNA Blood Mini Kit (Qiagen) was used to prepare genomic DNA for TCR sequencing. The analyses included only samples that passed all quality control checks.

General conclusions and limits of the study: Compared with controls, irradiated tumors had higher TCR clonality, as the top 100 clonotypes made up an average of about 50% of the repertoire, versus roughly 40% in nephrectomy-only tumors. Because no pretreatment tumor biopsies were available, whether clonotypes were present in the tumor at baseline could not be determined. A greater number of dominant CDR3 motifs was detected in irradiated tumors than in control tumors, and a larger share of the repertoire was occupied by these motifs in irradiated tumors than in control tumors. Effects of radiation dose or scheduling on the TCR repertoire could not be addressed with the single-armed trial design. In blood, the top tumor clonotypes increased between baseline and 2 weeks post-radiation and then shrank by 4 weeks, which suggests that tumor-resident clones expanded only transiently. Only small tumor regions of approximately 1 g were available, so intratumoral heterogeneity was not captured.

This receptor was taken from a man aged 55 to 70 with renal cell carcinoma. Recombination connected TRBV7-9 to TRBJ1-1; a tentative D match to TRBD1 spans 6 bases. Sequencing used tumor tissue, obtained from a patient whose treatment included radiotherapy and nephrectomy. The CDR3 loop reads CASSLVRQANTEAFF. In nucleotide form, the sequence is TGTGCCAGCAGCTTAGTTCGACAGGCGAACACTGAAGCTTTCTTT. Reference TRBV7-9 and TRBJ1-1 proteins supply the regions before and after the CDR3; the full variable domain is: DTGVSQNPRHKITKRGQNVTFRCDPISEHNRLYWYRQTLGQGPEFLTYFQNEAQLEKSRLLSDRFSAERPKGSFSTLEIQRTEQGDSAMYLCASSLVRQANTEAFFGQGTRLTVV.